This T cell receptor (beta chain) was observed in a study of shared clonotypes between healthy human individuals. Notes on the study in general: Only blood underwent sampling, and tissue repertoires likely differ.

Clones were sequenced by immunoSEQ multiplex PCR, and TCRdb holds only the in-frame ones, with some missing. The sample shows millions of clones, more than 80% of them seen only once. Turning to this clone: Its antigen is undetermined.

Sample: naive CD4+ T cells sorted from blood. Subset given: CD45RA+ positively selected. This receptor was taken from a man between 18 and 35 years old in good health.

CDR3 DNA: TGTGCCAGCAGTTGGGACAGAGAGCAGTACTTC. It encodes CASSWDREQYF. This chain links TRBV28 with TRBJ2-7; TRBD1 matches 7 bases. Germline-derived CDR1 and CDR2 are MDHEN and SYDVKM. V lost 4 bases and J lost 7; bases outside the gene matches: 1. The CDR3 runs 11 residues. Combining the CDR3 with reference TRBV28 and TRBJ2-7 gives the whole variable domain DVKVTQSSRYLVKRTGEKVFLECVQDMDHENMFWYRQDPGLGLRLIYFSYDVKMKEKGDIPEGYSVSREKKERFSLILESASTNQTSMYLCASSWDREQYFGPGTRLTVT.